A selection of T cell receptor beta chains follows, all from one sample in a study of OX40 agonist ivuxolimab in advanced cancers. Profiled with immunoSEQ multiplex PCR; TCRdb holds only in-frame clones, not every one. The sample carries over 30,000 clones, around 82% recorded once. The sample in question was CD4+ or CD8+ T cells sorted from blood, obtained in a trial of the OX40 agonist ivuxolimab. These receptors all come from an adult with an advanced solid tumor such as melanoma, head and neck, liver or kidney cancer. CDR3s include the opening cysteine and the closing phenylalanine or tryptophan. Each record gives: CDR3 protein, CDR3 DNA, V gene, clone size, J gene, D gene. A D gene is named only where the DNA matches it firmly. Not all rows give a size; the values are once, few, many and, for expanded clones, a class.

CASSADSMNTEAFF,TGCGCCAGCAGCGCGGACAGTATGAACACTGAAGCTTTCTTT,TRBV10-1,-,TRBJ1-1,-
CASSITGTGSSYNEQFF,TGTGCCAGCAGCATAACCGGGACTGGATCCTCCTACAATGAGCAGTTCTTC,TRBV5-5,-,TRBJ2-1,-
CASSLEGGTDTQYF,TGTGCCAGCAGCTTGGAGGGGGGTACAGATACGCAGTATTTT,TRBV5-4,-,TRBJ2-3,-
CASSLAQQETQYF,TGTGCCAGCAGCTTGGCTCAGCAAGAGACCCAGTACTTC,TRBV5-5,-,TRBJ2-5,-
CASTQDRRYEQYF,TGTGCCAGCACCCAGGACAGGCGCTACGAGCAGTACTTC,TRBV6-5,-,TRBJ2-7,TRBD1
CASSLGMSNTEAFF,TGCGCCAGCAGCTTGGGGATGAGTAACACTGAAGCTTTCTTT,TRBV5-1,-,TRBJ1-1,-
CASSFGTGYSYGYTF,TGTGCCAGCAGCTTCGGGACAGGGTATAGCTATGGCTACACCTTC,TRBV7-2,-,TRBJ1-2,TRBD1
CASSLAIWQRRGTQYF,TGTGCCAGCAGCTTGGCCATATGGCAGCGGAGGGGGACCCAGTACTTC,TRBV5-6,-,TRBJ2-5,-
CSVGLAGTYEQYF,TGCAGCGTGGGACTAGCGGGTACCTACGAGCAGTACTTC,TRBV29-1,few,TRBJ2-7,TRBD2
CASSSVDREGGAFF,TGTGCCAGCAGCTCGGTGGACAGGGAGGGAGGAGCTTTCTTT,TRBV5-8,few,TRBJ1-1,TRBD1
CASSLRATNEKLFF,TGTGCCAGCAGCCTGCGTGCAACTAATGAAAAACTGTTTTTT,TRBV7-9,-,TRBJ1-4,-
CASSVTGNSNQPQHF,TGTGCCAGCTCAGTGACAGGGAATAGCAATCAGCCCCAGCATTTT,TRBV18,once,TRBJ1-5,TRBD1
CASSPRLAGGPALNEQFF,TGTGCCAGCAGCCCCCGACTAGCGGGGGGCCCCGCTTTAAATGAGCAGTTCTTC,TRBV7-9,-,TRBJ2-1,TRBD2
CASSVDGEKETQYF,TGTGCCAGCAGCGTAGACGGGGAGAAAGAGACCCAGTACTTC,TRBV9,-,TRBJ2-5,-
CASSWGRATQGGYTF,TGTGCCAGCAGCTGGGGCAGGGCTACTCAGGGAGGCTACACCTTC,TRBV7-2,-,TRBJ1-2,-
CASSSDPVYNEQFF,TGTGCCAGCAGCTCGGACCCCGTCTACAATGAGCAGTTCTTC,TRBV11-3,-,TRBJ2-1,-
CASSRLNTGELFF,TGTGCCAGCAGCCGCTTAAACACCGGGGAGCTGTTTTTT,TRBV5-4,few,TRBJ2-2,-
CASSPRDRLNTEAFF,TGCGCCAGCAGCCCAAGGGACAGGTTGAACACTGAAGCTTTCTTT,TRBV5-1,-,TRBJ1-1,TRBD1
CASSYGTWSSGEQYF,TGTGCCAGCAGTTACGGGACTTGGTCCTCCGGCGAGCAGTACTTC,TRBV6-5,-,TRBJ2-7,-
CASSSRRTGYNEQFF,TGTGCCAGCAGCTCCAGACGGACAGGGTATAATGAGCAGTTCTTC,TRBV5-8,-,TRBJ2-1,TRBD1
CASSLGTTAGELFF,TGTGCCAGCAGTCTAGGGACTACTGCCGGGGAGCTGTTTTTT,TRBV6-4,few,TRBJ2-2,TRBD2
CASSQDYGQGYGYTF,TGCGCCAGCAGCCAAGATTACGGACAGGGCTATGGCTACACCTTC,TRBV4-3,-,TRBJ1-2,TRBD1
CASSLGQINQPQHF,TGTGCCAGCAGCCTGGGACAGATCAATCAGCCCCAGCATTTT,TRBV7-2,-,TRBJ1-5,TRBD1
CASSTGTGTFVTEAFF,TGTGCCAGCAGCACCGGGACAGGGACGTTTGTCACTGAAGCTTTCTTT,TRBV5-6,once,TRBJ1-1,TRBD1
CASSEIGGSGANVLTF,TGTGCCAGCAGTGAGATAGGGGGCTCTGGGGCCAACGTCCTGACTTTC,TRBV6-1,-,TRBJ2-6,-
CASSRPGAPNQPQHF,TGTGCCAGTAGTCGACCCGGGGCCCCGAATCAGCCCCAGCATTTT,TRBV19,-,TRBJ1-5,-
CASSDPLGRVIGQPQHF,TGTGCCAGTAGTGACCCACTAGGGCGAGTGATAGGTCAGCCCCAGCATTTT,TRBV19,once,TRBJ1-5,-
CASRNPGDFYEAFF,TGTGCCAGCAGGAACCCAGGGGACTTCTATGAAGCTTTCTTT,TRBV6-5,-,TRBJ1-1,-
CASSPRTSGYQETQYF,TGTGCCAGCAGCCCCAGGACTAGCGGGTACCAAGAGACCCAGTACTTC,TRBV7-9,-,TRBJ2-5,TRBD2
CASSSRGLLNSPLHF,TGTGCCAGCAGCTCCAGGGGGCTTCTTAATTCACCCCTCCACTTT,TRBV6-5,-,TRBJ1-6,TRBD1
CASSESTGYEQYF,TGCGCCAGCAGTGAGTCGACCGGGTACGAGCAGTACTTC,TRBV10-1,-,TRBJ2-7,-
CASSTAVGYTF,TGTGCCAGCAGCACCGCGGTAGGCTACACCTTC,TRBV7-2,-,TRBJ1-2,-
CAWSTSGASLLYF,TGTGCCTGGAGTACATCGGGGGCCTCGCTCCTATACTTC,TRBV30,few,TRBJ2-5,-
CASSFASGSEQYF,TGTGCCAGCAGCTTTGCTTCAGGAAGCGAGCAGTACTTC,TRBV5-4,-,TRBJ2-7,-
CASSQRQGGNTGELFF,TGTGCCAGCTCACAGCGACAGGGGGGGAACACCGGGGAGCTGTTTTTT,TRBV18,medium-sized,TRBJ2-2,TRBD1
CASSFPASYEQYF,TGTGCCAGCAGCTTCCCTGCCAGCTACGAGCAGTACTTC,TRBV5-4,-,TRBJ2-7,-
CASSRDTEQFF,TGTGCCAGCAGCAGGGACACCGAGCAGTTCTTC,TRBV6-5,-,TRBJ2-1,-
CASSLVVNSYEQYF,TGTGCCAGCAGCTTAGTGGTGAACTCCTACGAGCAGTACTTC,TRBV7-8,-,TRBJ2-7,-
CASSGTTYGYTF,TGCGCCAGTTCGGGGACTACCTATGGCTACACCTTC,TRBV10-2,-,TRBJ1-2,-
CASSPQGGRSDTQYF,TGTGCCAGCAGCCCCCAAGGCGGGCGTTCAGATACGCAGTATTTT,TRBV7-2,-,TRBJ2-3,-
CASSLGPVGTGGGEKLFF,TGCGCCAGCAGCTTGGGTCCCGTAGGAACAGGCGGAGGGGAAAAACTGTTTTTT,TRBV5-1,-,TRBJ1-4,-
CASSPTAYGYTF,TGTGCCAGCAGCCCGACAGCCTATGGCTACACCTTC,TRBV11-2,few,TRBJ1-2,-
CASSLYGDQETQYF,TGTGCCAGCAGCTTATATGGGGACCAAGAGACCCAGTACTTC,TRBV7-3,-,TRBJ2-5,-
CASSRDENQPQHF,TGTGCCAGCAGCCGGGACGAGAATCAGCCCCAGCATTTT,TRBV5-5,-,TRBJ1-5,-
CASNLGTMNTEAFF,TGCGCCAGCAACCTCGGGACAATGAACACTGAAGCTTTCTTT,TRBV5-1,-,TRBJ1-1,-
CASRLAGGPDTQYF,TGTGCCAGCAGGCTAGCGGGGGGGCCAGATACGCAGTATTTT,TRBV6-5,-,TRBJ2-3,TRBD2
CASSPHGASVETQYF,TGTGCCAGCAGCCCCCACGGAGCCAGCGTGGAGACCCAGTACTTC,TRBV7-8,-,TRBJ2-5,-